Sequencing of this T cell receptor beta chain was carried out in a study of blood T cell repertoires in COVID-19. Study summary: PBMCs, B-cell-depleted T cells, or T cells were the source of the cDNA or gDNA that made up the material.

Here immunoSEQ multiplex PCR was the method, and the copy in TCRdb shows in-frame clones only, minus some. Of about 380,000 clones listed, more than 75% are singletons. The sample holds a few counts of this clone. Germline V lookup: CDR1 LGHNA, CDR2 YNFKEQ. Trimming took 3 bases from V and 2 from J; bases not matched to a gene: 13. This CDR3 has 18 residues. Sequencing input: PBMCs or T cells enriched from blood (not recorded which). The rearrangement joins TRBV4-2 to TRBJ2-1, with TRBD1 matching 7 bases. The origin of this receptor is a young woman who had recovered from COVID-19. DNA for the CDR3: TGTGCCAGCAGCCAGGTCCTACCTCGACAGGGAGCCTACAATGAGCAGTTCTTC. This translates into CASSQVLPRQGAYNEQFF.